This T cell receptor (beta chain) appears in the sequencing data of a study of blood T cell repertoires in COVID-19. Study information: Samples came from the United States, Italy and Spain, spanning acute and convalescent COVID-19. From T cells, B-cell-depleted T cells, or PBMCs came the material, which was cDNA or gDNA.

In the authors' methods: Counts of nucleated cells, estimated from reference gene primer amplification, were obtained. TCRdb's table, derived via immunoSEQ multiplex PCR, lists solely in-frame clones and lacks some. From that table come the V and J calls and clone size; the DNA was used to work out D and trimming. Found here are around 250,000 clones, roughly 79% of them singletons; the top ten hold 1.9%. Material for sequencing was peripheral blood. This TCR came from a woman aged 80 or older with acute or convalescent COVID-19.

In DNA form, the CDR3 reads TGTGCCAGCAGCCCGGTGGGGACTGCTTACAATGAGCAGTTCTTC. Its translation: CASSPVGTAYNEQFF. The rearrangement joins TRBV7-9 to TRBJ2-1; the D gene is possibly TRBD2 (6 bases). CDR1 and CDR2 from the germline V gene are SEHNR and FQNEAQ (reference sequence). Trimming pared 5 bases from V and 4 bases from J, leaving 15 bases between. The CDR3 is 15 residues long.